A single sample is the source of the 10 T cell receptor beta chains below, sequenced in a study of cytomegalovirus exposure and HLA in healthy donors. The PCR made use of 60 Vbeta and 13 Jbeta primers. Measured with immunoSEQ multiplex PCR; TCRdb has only the in-frame clones, and not every one. Among roughly 160,000 clones listed, 75% to 90% were seen once. Sequenced: PBMCs. These receptors all come from a male donor in good health and CMV-seronegative.

The rearrangement links TRBV5-1 to TRBJ2-1; TRBD2 aligns across 10 bases. Trimming at V came to 0 bases and at J to 6 bases, leaving 6 bases not matched to a gene. Per the germline V gene, CDR1 is SGHRS and CDR2 is YFSETQ. The CDR3 is 16 residues long. This CDR3 is CASSLGIAGGLNEQFF. The CDR3 nucleotides are TGCGCCAGCAGCTTGGGTATAGCGGGGGGCCTCAATGAGCAGTTCTTC. Filled out from reference TRBV5-1 and TRBJ2-1, the complete variable domain reads KAGVTQTPRYLIKTRGQQVTLSCSPISGHRSVSWYQQTPGQGLQFLFEYFSETQRNKGNFPGRFSGRQFSNSRSEMNVSTLELGDSALYLCASSLGIAGGLNEQFFGPGTRLTVL.

The rearrangement uses TRBV5-4 and TRBJ2-3, with 10 bases fitting TRBD1. The V gene's germline CDR1 is SGHNT and CDR2 YYREEE (reference sequence). CDR3 length equals 15 residues. The trim removed 0 bases at V and 5 bases at J, leaving 3 bases unmatched. The CDR3, as DNA: TGTGCCAGCAGCTTGGGGGACAGGGGCCAAGATACGCAGTATTTT. Protein product: CASSLGDRGQDTQYF.

The V gene is TRBV5-1, the J gene TRBJ2-2; D uncertain. The V end lost 5 bases, the J end lost 6 bases, and 14 bases lay between the germline ends. This CDR3 is 14 amino acids long. Germline lookup yields CDR1 SGHRS and CDR2 YFSETQ. CDR3 protein: CASSLPPEPGELFF. The DNA for the CDR3 is TGCGCCAGCAGTTTGCCCCCTGAGCCCGGGGAGCTGTTTTTT. The variable domain in full, with the rest retrieved from reference TRBV5-1 and TRBJ2-2, is KAGVTQTPRYLIKTRGQQVTLSCSPISGHRSVSWYQQTPGQGLQFLFEYFSETQRNKGNFPGRFSGRQFSNSRSEMNVSTLELGDSALYLCASSLPPEPGELFFGEGSRLTVL.

The rearrangement joins TRBV29-1 to TRBJ1-1; D call uncertain. V lost 3 bases and J lost 0, with 11 bases in between. The length of the CDR3 is 14 residues. Germline CDR1 SQVTM, CDR2 ANQGSEA. DNA for the CDR3: TGCAGCGTTGATGGGTCAGGAATGAACACTGAAGCTTTCTTT. It is translated as CSVDGSGMNTEAFF.

This chain uses TRBV4-1 with TRBJ2-2, with a weak D call TRBD2 (7 bases). The CDR3 covers 16 residues. Germline assignment: CDR1 MGHRA and CDR2 YSYEKL. Trimming took off 3 bases at V and 5 bases at J, with 16 bases between the two ends. CDR3 nucleotide sequence: TGCGCCAGCAGCCAGGGGGGGGGCCGGGGGACCGGGGAGCTGTTTTTT. It is translated as CASSQGGGRGTGELFF.

This clone was observed a single time. The genes are TRBV5-4 and TRBJ1-6; 9 bases are shared with TRBD1. In germline, CDR1 is SGHNT, CDR2 YYREEE (reference sequence). The V gene end was trimmed by 0 bases and the J gene end by 12 bases; junction bases not matched to a gene: 10. The CDR3 runs to 16 residues. The CDR3: CASSLGPGQGEIPLHF. The CDR3 coding sequence is TGTGCCAGCAGCTTGGGGCCGGGACAGGGAGAAATACCCCTCCACTTT. Based on the CDR3 plus reference TRBV5-4 and TRBJ1-6, the full variable domain is ETGVTQSPTHLIKTRGQQVTLRCSSQSGHNTVSWYQQALGQGPQFIFQYYREEENGRGNFPPRFSGLQFPNYSSELNVNALELDDSALYLCASSLGPGQGEIPLHFGNGTRLTVT.

The CDR3 loop reads CASSLDPGTVNQPQHF. CDR3 DNA sequence: TGTGCCAGCAGCTTAGACCCAGGGACAGTCAATCAGCCCCAGCATTTT. The chain joins TRBV7-6 to TRBJ1-5; 7 bases are shared with TRBD1. Germline CDR1 SGHVS, CDR2 FNYEAQ. The V segment lost 1 base and the J segment 3 bases; nucleotides outside the gene matches: 6. The CDR3 has 16 residues.

The table lists this clone with a few counts. The chain has TRBV7-9 and TRBJ2-3; TRBD1 might be the D (6 bases). Per the germline V gene, CDR1 is SEHNR and CDR2 is FQNEAQ (reference sequence). This CDR3 has 15 amino acids. Trimming left V 5 bases short and J 3 bases short, with 15 bases between. The CDR3 loop is CASSGSTGLTDTQYF. The CDR3 DNA follows: TGTGCCAGCAGCGGTAGTACAGGGTTAACAGATACGCAGTATTTT.

The V and J genes are TRBV4-1 and TRBJ1-1, with no clear D. CDR1 and CDR2 from the germline V gene are MGHRA and YSYEKL. The CDR3 length is 12 residues. V lost 4 bases and J lost 7, with 10 bases in between. The CDR3: CASSPSVGEAFF. DNA for the CDR3: TGCGCCAGCAGCCCCTCGGTTGGTGAAGCTTTCTTT.

The chain uses TRBV27 and TRBJ1-4; TRBD1 agrees at 9 bases. CDR1 and CDR2 from the germline V gene are MNHEY and SMNVEV (reference sequence). CDR3 length equals 16 residues. Trimming removed 5 bases from V and 8 bases from J; junction bases left unmatched: 12. CDR3 coding DNA: TGTGCCAGCAGTCCCCTGATGGGACAGGGTTGGGAAAAACTGTTTTTT. This translates into CASSPLMGQGWEKLFF.